This T cell receptor beta chain originates from a study of blood T cell repertoires in COVID-19. Study-level information: The study drew acute and convalescent COVID-19 samples from the United States, Italy and Spain.

Here immunoSEQ multiplex PCR was the method, and the copy in TCRdb shows in-frame clones only, minus some. There are approximately 120,000 clones in the sample; around three quarters occur only once, and 10% to 14% lies in the top ten. The CDR3 covers 16 residues. Germline CDR1 and CDR2: SGHAT and FQNNGV. V lost 5 bases and J lost 0, with 14 bases in between. The chain has TRBV11-2 and TRBJ1-3; weak D call: TRBD1 (6 bases). This clonotype was sampled from a human donor in a cohort sampled during active COVID-19. The sequenced sample consisted of peripheral blood. CDR3 bases: TGTGCCAGCAGCACCACACAGGGTAGCTCTGGAAACACCATATATTTT. Its protein product is CASSTTQGSSGNTIYF.